These T cell receptor beta chains were read from a single sample in a study of Graves' ophthalmopathy and Graves' hyperthyroidism. TCRdb reanalysed the multiplex PCR reads using MiXCR and keeps one entry per CDR3 protein. The profile covers a few hundred thousand distinct CDR3 sequences, with about a sixth appearing a single time and 2.4% taken by the ten largest. Sequencing used peripheral blood. These receptors came from an adult woman with stable Graves' hyperthyroidism. Each CDR3 is given with its conserved first and last residue. A D gene is named only where the DNA matches it firmly. Only part of the rows carry a size: once, few, many, or a class if the clone is expanded.

D	V	J	size	DNA	CDR3
-	TRBV18	TRBJ2-5	many	TGTGCCAGTCTGACGGGCCTCGGGGAGACCCAGTACTTC	CASLTGLGETQYF
-	TRBV27	TRBJ2-7	many	TGTGCCAGCAGTTCAGGACCGACCGGGACCAAGTACTTC	CASSSGPTGTKYF
-	TRBV28	TRBJ2-7	many	TGTGCCAGCAGTTTAGCCACCATGAGCTCCTACGAGCAGTACTTC	CASSLATMSSYEQYF
TRBD2	TRBV12-3/TRBV12-4	TRBJ2-5	-	TGTGCCAGCAGCAGGACTAGCGGGAGTGTTCAAGAGACCCAGTACTTC	CASSRTSGSVQETQYF
-	TRBV7-9	TRBJ1-1	many	TGTGCCAGCAGTCCCACGGGGGGGGACACTGAAGCTTTCTTT	CASSPTGGDTEAFF
TRBD2	TRBV7-2	TRBJ2-5	-	TGTGCCAGCAGGCGATTAGCGGGGGCCCAAGAGACCCAGTACTTC	CASRRLAGAQETQYF
-	TRBV28	TRBJ2-7	many	TGTGCCAGCAGTTCGCCGGGGTGGGCCTACGAGCAGTACTTC	CASSSPGWAYEQYF
TRBD1	TRBV29-1	TRBJ1-1	-	TGCAGCGTCGGTGGGACAGGGGGCGAATGGACTGAAGCTTTCTTT	CSVGGTGGEWTEAFF
TRBD2	TRBV4-2	TRBJ2-5	-	TGTGCCAGCAGCCAAGCAGCGGGGACCCAAGAGACCCAGTACTTC	CASSQAAGTQETQYF
-	TRBV19	TRBJ1-5	many	TGTGCCAGTAGTATTGGGGCCCGGGACACCCTTCAGCCCCAGCATTTT	CASSIGARDTLQPQHF
-	TRBV6-2/TRBV6-3	TRBJ1-1	many	TGTGCCTCCGCTTCCGCAGGGATGAACACTGAAGCTTTCTTT	CASASAGMNTEAFF
TRBD1	TRBV12-3/TRBV12-4	TRBJ1-1	many	TGTGCCAGCAGTTTACTGGTGACAGGGGATACTGAAGCTTTCTTT	CASSLLVTGDTEAFF
TRBD2	TRBV6-2/TRBV6-3	TRBJ2-7	-	TGTGCCAGCAGAGCCGGGACTAGCGGGAGGAGCGGATTCTACGAGCAGTACTTC	CASRAGTSGRSGFYEQYF
-	TRBV19	TRBJ1-2	many	TGTGCCAGTAGTATAGACCCGGGCTCGGGCTATGGCTACACCTTC	CASSIDPGSGYGYTF
-	TRBV11-1	TRBJ1-2	-	TGTGCCAGCACCTTGCCAGATGGCTATGGCTACACCTTC	CASTLPDGYGYTF
-	TRBV5-5	TRBJ2-5	many	TGTGCCACCGGGACTCAAGAGACCCAGTACTTC	CATGTQETQYF
-	TRBV20-1	TRBJ2-5	many	TGCAGTGCTAGCCTGGACTACCAAGAGACCCAGTACTTC	CSASLDYQETQYF
TRBD2	TRBV19	TRBJ2-5	-	TGTGCCAGTAGTATAGCGGCGGGGGTCCAAGAGACCCAGTACTTC	CASSIAAGVQETQYF
-	TRBV5-5	TRBJ2-5	many	TGTGCCAGCAGCCCAACCGTGGTGTACCAAGAGACCCAGTACTTC	CASSPTVVYQETQYF
-	TRBV30	TRBJ1-2	many	TGTGCCTGGAGGGTGTTTGGGAATGGCTACACCTTC	CAWRVFGNGYTF
-	TRBV2	TRBJ2-7	-	TGTGCCAGCAGTGAATTAAGGTCCTACGAGCAGTACTTC	CASSELRSYEQYF
-	TRBV12-3/TRBV12-4	TRBJ2-7	many	TGTGCCAGCAGTTTATCCAGGGACTACGAGCAGTACTTC	CASSLSRDYEQYF
-	TRBV28	TRBJ2-7	many	TGTGCCAGCAGCCCCGGTGGACAGTCGGGACTACTGTGGTACTTC	CASSPGGQSGLLWYF
-	TRBV27	TRBJ1-2	-	TGTGCCAGCAGTTTATATTTATTCGGCAGCGCCGGATTC	CASSLYLFGSAGF
-	TRBV5-1	TRBJ2-5	many	TGCGCCAGCAGCATTAACAGGGAAGAGACCCAGTACTTC	CASSINREETQYF
-	TRBV12-3/TRBV12-4	TRBJ2-5	-	TGTGCCAGCAGTTTAAGACAAATCCAAGAGACCCAGTACTTC	CASSLRQIQETQYF
TRBD1	TRBV6-1	TRBJ2-7	many	TGTGCCAGCAGTCGTACCGGGACAGGGGGCTACGAGCAGTACTTC	CASSRTGTGGYEQYF
-	TRBV7-9	TRBJ1-1	many	TGTGCCAGCACTACTTCTAGGGGGAACACTGAAGCTTTCTTT	CASTTSRGNTEAFF
-	TRBV7-3	TRBJ1-1	-	TGTGCCAGCAGCTTAAAGGGGGGTGGCACTGAAGCTTTCTTT	CASSLKGGGTEAFF
-	TRBV19	TRBJ2-7	many	TGTGCCAGTAGTCCCCGTCCTGGGCTCGAGCAGTACTTC	CASSPRPGLEQYF
-	TRBV6-2/TRBV6-3	TRBJ2-5	many	TGTGCCAGCTTGGACAGCGGGGAGACCCAGTACTTC	CASLDSGETQYF
-	TRBV20-1	TRBJ1-6	many	TGCAGTGCTAGAGAACGGGGCTATAATTCACCCCTCCACTTT	CSARERGYNSPLHF
TRBD1	TRBV7-9	TRBJ2-1	-	TGTGCCAGCAGCACAAGACAGGGGGGCTCCTACAATGAGCAGTTCTTC	CASSTRQGGSYNEQFF
-	TRBV7-2	TRBJ1-5	many	TGTGCCAGCAGTCAAGATAGCAATCAGCCCCAGCATTTT	CASSQDSNQPQHF
-	TRBV2	TRBJ2-5	many	TGTGCCAGCAGCCCGGACGAGAAGACCCAGTACTTC	CASSPDEKTQYF
-	TRBV28	TRBJ1-5	-	TGTGCCAGCAGTCTGGGCTTTCCAGACGGGCAGCCCCAGCATTTT	CASSLGFPDGQPQHF
TRBD1	TRBV20-1	TRBJ2-2	many	TGCAGTGCCCCAGGGGGTCTTGACACCGGGGAGCTGTTTTTT	CSAPGGLDTGELFF
-	TRBV20-1	TRBJ2-5	many	TGCAGTGCTAGGTCGGGGGCCCCCCGAGAGACCCAGTACTTC	CSARSGAPRETQYF
-	TRBV29-1	TRBJ2-2	many	TGCAGCGTTGTGGGGACACCCAACACCGGGGAGCTGTTTTTT	CSVVGTPNTGELFF
-	TRBV10-3	TRBJ1-3	many	TGTGCCATCAGGACCGACAGCCGCTCTGGAAACACCATATATTTT	CAIRTDSRSGNTIYF
-	TRBV4-3	TRBJ1-3	many	TGCGCCAGCAGCCAAGGGGGCCGTGGGGCGGAGCAGCCCAGCTCTGGAAACACCATATATTTT	CASSQGGRGAEQPSSGNTIYF
-	TRBV4-1	TRBJ2-7	many	TGCGCCAGCAGCCCAGGGACTCCTAGGGATTACGAGCAGTACTTC	CASSPGTPRDYEQYF
TRBD2	TRBV29-1	TRBJ2-7	-	TGCAGCGTCGGTCTAGCGGGAGGCGGCGAGCAGTACTTC	CSVGLAGGGEQYF
-	TRBV28	TRBJ2-7	many	TGTGCCAGCAACGGGCCCCCACAAACTTACGAGCAGTACTTC	CASNGPPQTYEQYF
TRBD1	TRBV5-6	TRBJ1-1	few	TGTGCCAGCAGTATAATACAGGGGACAGGGACTGAAGCTTTCTTT	CASSIIQGTGTEAFF
-	TRBV12-3/TRBV12-4	TRBJ1-5	-	TGTGCCAGCAGTAGATGGGACGTTAGCAATCAGCCCCAGCATTTT	CASSRWDVSNQPQHF
-	TRBV28	TRBJ1-6	many	TGTGCCAGCAGTTTGGCCGAAAATTCACCCCTCCACTTT	CASSLAENSPLHF
-	TRBV6-1	TRBJ1-5	many	TGTGCCAGCAACCCGGGAGGCGCCTATAGCAATCAGCCCCAGCATTTT	CASNPGGAYSNQPQHF
TRBD1	TRBV6-1	TRBJ1-6	many	TGTGCCACCGGACAGGACCTGGGGGGCTCACCCCTCCACTTT	CATGQDLGGSPLHF